This T cell receptor (beta chain) was retrieved from a study of T cell responses to AZD1222 COVID-19 vaccine. This table comes from immunoSEQ multiplex PCR, and its TCRdb copy is limited to in-frame clones, with some not included. In the table there are about 100,000 clones, approximately 87% of which are singletons. The germline V and J ends were trimmed by 6 bases and 10 bases, with 22 bases remaining between them. Germline CDR1 SSHAT, CDR2 FNYEAQ (reference sequence). The CDR3 loop spans 15 amino acids. The chain employs TRBV7-7 and TRBJ2-1; D is unresolved. Sequenced here: peripheral blood, sampled on day 0 of AZD1222 vaccination. This TCR derives from an adult in good health. In DNA, the CDR3 is TGTGCCAGCAGTCCCAAGTCGGCCGGGCAGACGGAGCAGTTCTTC. Amino acids: CASSPKSAGQTEQFF.